The present TCR beta chain was sequenced within a study of blood T cell repertoires in COVID-19. Study details: Acute and convalescent COVID-19 samples came from the United States, Italy and Spain. T cells, B-cell-depleted T cells, or PBMCs supplied cDNA or gDNA.

As handled by the study authors: Estimated nucleated cell counts came from reference gene primer amplification. This table comes from immunoSEQ multiplex PCR, and its TCRdb copy is limited to in-frame clones, with some not included. D and trimming come from the DNA, and the V and J calls and clone size come from that table. The sample includes under 350,000 clones, roughly 85% of them seen just once. Comments on this clone: This sample also contains other DNA sequences that code for the same CDR3.

Germline V lookup: CDR1 SGHDT, CDR2 YYEEEE. The CDR3 length is 12 residues. V was clipped by 4 bases and J by 4 bases, with 8 bases between them. The chain employs TRBV5-6 and TRBJ1-1, with D possibly TRBD1 on 5 matching bases. The sample taken for sequencing was peripheral blood. This TCR derives from a human donor in a cohort sampled during active COVID-19. The DNA for the CDR3 is TGTGCCAGCAGCCCGGGGGGCACTGAAGCTTTCTTT. It translates to CASSPGGTEAFF.